What follows are 27 T cell receptor beta chains derived from one specimen sequenced in a study of early stage breast cancer tumors. The table came from immunoSEQ multiplex PCR; TCRdb's copy has only in-frame clones and leaves some out. The sample has 40,000 to 60,000 clones; roughly 84% are singletons. The specimen sequenced was blood. Receptors originate from a person aged 45 to 60 with breast cancer.

The V and J genes are TRBV5-4 and TRBJ2-5, with D perhaps being TRBD1 or TRBD2 (5 bases each). From germline, CDR1 is SGHNT and CDR2 YYREEE (reference sequence). The germline V and J ends were trimmed by 0 bases and 2 bases, with 11 bases remaining between them. This CDR3 has 15 residues. CDR3 DNA: TGTGCCAGCAGCTTGGTTGGGACGCAACAAGAGACCCAGTACTTC. This gives the protein CASSLVGTQQETQYF.

This chain links TRBV19 with TRBJ1-5; 7 bases are shared with TRBD1. Trimming at V came to 4 bases and at J to 2 bases, leaving 5 bases not matched to a gene. CDR1 and CDR2 from the germline V gene are LNHDA and SQIVND (reference sequence). CDR3 length equals 15 residues. The DNA for the CDR3 is TGTGCCAGTAGTACAGGGACAGACCGCAATCAGCCCCAGCATTTT. Protein: CASSTGTDRNQPQHF.

This clone has more than one count but fewer than ten. This chain links TRBV30 with TRBJ2-1, with TRBD2 identical over 7 bases. The V segment lost 4 bases and the J segment 2 bases; nucleotides outside the gene matches: 8. This CDR3 is 15 amino acids long. Germline CDR1 GTSNPN, CDR2 SVGIG (reference sequence). The CDR3 DNA follows: TGTGCCTGGACCCCGGGGAGGGATCCCTACAATGAGCAGTTCTTC. Residues: CAWTPGRDPYNEQFF.

The chain combines TRBV11-2 with TRBJ2-1, with 7 bases matching TRBD2. CDR3 length: 17 amino acids. Germline V gene data show CDR1 as SGHAT and CDR2 as FQNNGV. J lost 0 bases, V lost 1 base, and 6 bases had no gene match. CDR3 loop: CASSLGSSGASYNEQFF. The CDR3 nucleotides read TGTGCCAGCAGCTTAGGGTCTAGCGGCGCCTCCTACAATGAGCAGTTCTTC.

The chain recombines TRBV11-3 with TRBJ2-7; no clear D. Germline CDR1 and CDR2: SGHNT and YENEEA. There are 14 residues in the CDR3. V was cut by 5 bases and J by 5 bases, with 16 bases left in between. The CDR3 protein is CASSQFGRNDEQYF. CDR3 coding DNA: TGTGCCAGCAGCCAGTTCGGGCGAAACGACGAGCAGTACTTC.

V usage is TRBV7-2 and J usage is TRBJ2-7, with a tentative D call TRBD2 (5 bases). The germline V gene encodes CDR1 SGHTA and CDR2 FQGNSA. The CDR3 contains 15 residues. V shed 1 base and J shed 6 bases, with 16 bases lying between them. The chain's CDR3 is CASSLGPGGLGEQYF. CDR3 DNA: TGTGCCAGCAGCTTAGGTCCAGGCGGGTTGGGCGAGCAGTACTTC.

The chain has TRBV27 and TRBJ1-4; D unclear. V lost 4 bases and J lost 7, with 10 bases in between. The length of the CDR3 is 13 residues. CDR1 and CDR2 from the germline V gene are MNHEY and SMNVEV (reference sequence). In DNA form, the CDR3 reads TGTGCCAGCAGTTGGGTATTCGGTGAAAAACTGTTTTTT. Translated: CASSWVFGEKLFF.

V gene TRBV5-1 combines with J gene TRBJ2-3, with 9 bases matching TRBD2. From germline, CDR1 is SGHRS and CDR2 YFSETQ. V lost 3 bases and J lost 0; bases outside the gene matches: 8. The CDR3 has 17 residues. Here the CDR3 reads CASSSSMTSGSTDTQYF. CDR3 in DNA: TGCGCCAGCAGCTCCTCAATGACTAGCGGCAGCACAGATACGCAGTATTTT.

The chain links TRBV6-1 to TRBJ2-5, with 11 nucleotides matching TRBD1. Germline CDR1 and CDR2: MNHNS and SASEGT. This CDR3 spans 14 amino acids. Trimming took 5 bases from V and 5 from J; bases not matched to a gene: 4. Here the CDR3 reads CASSLDRGRETQYF. The CDR3 DNA follows: TGTGCCAGCAGTTTGGACAGGGGGCGGGAGACCCAGTACTTC.

Only one count was recorded for this clone. The chain is built from TRBV29-1 and TRBJ2-5, with D possibly TRBD1 on 5 matching bases. This CDR3 comprises 12 residues. V was cut by 7 bases and J by 5 bases, with 14 bases left in between. In germline, CDR1 is SQVTM, CDR2 ANQGSEA. The CDR3 coding sequence is TGCAGCGCCAGACAGTATACGGAGACCCAGTACTTC. This gives the protein CSARQYTETQYF.

The V call is TRBV28, the J call TRBJ2-3; D remains ambiguous. CDR3 length equals 12 residues. Germline V CDR1 and CDR2: MDHEN, SYDVKM. The germline V and J ends were trimmed by 5 bases and 3 bases, with 6 bases remaining between them. This CDR3 reads CASSGRTDTQYF. CDR3 in DNA: TGTGCCAGCAGTGGCAGAACAGATACGCAGTATTTT.

The rearrangement joins TRBV6-1 to TRBJ2-2; TRBD2 is a possible D gene (6 bases). Looked up from germline, CDR1 is MNHNS and CDR2 is SASEGT. The CDR3 has 17 amino acids. The V end lost 3 bases, the J end lost 2 bases, and 16 bases lay between the germline ends. This CDR3 is CASSDVGGRKNTGELFF. The CDR3 DNA reads as TGTGCCAGCAGTGACGTGGGGGGTCGTAAAAACACCGGGGAGCTGTTTTTT.

The rearrangement uses TRBV5-5 and TRBJ1-5; D not resolved. The CDR3 is 16 residues long. The ends were cut back, 0 bases at V and 4 bases at J, with 14 bases in the middle. Germline values: CDR1 SGHKS, CDR2 YYEKEE (reference sequence). CDR3 loop: CASSLEGGLLNQPQHF. CDR3 nucleotides: TGTGCCAGCAGCTTGGAGGGCGGATTATTAAATCAGCCCCAGCATTTT.

The V and J genes are TRBV5-1 and TRBJ2-2; a possible D gene is TRBD1 (6 bases). The V end lost 1 base, the J end lost 6 bases, and 13 bases lay between the germline ends. This CDR3 comprises 15 residues. Germline-derived CDR1 and CDR2 are SGHRS and YFSETQ. CDR3 bases: TGCGCCAGCAGCTTGAACGCAGGGGCCCCCGGGGAGCTGTTTTTT. This codes for CASSLNAGAPGELFF.

V usage is TRBV28 and J usage is TRBJ1-2, with 7 bases identical to TRBD1. Germline CDR1 and CDR2: MDHEN and SYDVKM. The CDR3 loop spans 13 amino acids. J was trimmed by 4 bases and V by 7 bases; bases with no gene match: 6. Here the CDR3 DNA reads TGTGCCAGCACCTTGGACAGGAGCTATGGCTACACCTTC. It specifies CASTLDRSYGYTF.

The rearrangement joins TRBV5-1 to TRBJ2-7, with 8 bases lining up with TRBD1. This CDR3 is 14 amino acids long. The germline gives CDR1 SGHRS, CDR2 YFSETQ. Trimming removed 6 bases from V and 1 base from J; junction bases left unmatched: 6. In DNA, the CDR3 is TGCGCCAGCATGCGACAGGGGTCATCCTACGAGCAGTACTTC. Protein: CASMRQGSSYEQYF. Supplemented by reference TRBV5-1 and TRBJ2-7, the full variable domain reads KAGVTQTPRYLIKTRGQQVTLSCSPISGHRSVSWYQQTPGQGLQFLFEYFSETQRNKGNFPGRFSGRQFSNSRSEMNVSTLELGDSALYLCASMRQGSSYEQYFGPGTRLTVT.

This clone was counted once. V usage is TRBV19 and J usage is TRBJ1-5; 8 bases match TRBD1. The J segment lost 6 bases and the V segment lost 3 bases, leaving 1 base of the junction unmatched. This CDR3 is 13 amino acids long. The germline V gene encodes CDR1 LNHDA and CDR2 SQIVND (reference sequence). CDR3 residues: CASSIQGAQPQHF. The CDR3 DNA sequence: TGTGCCAGTAGTATTCAGGGGGCTCAGCCCCAGCATTTT.

The chain combines TRBV5-1 with TRBJ2-2; possibly TRBD2 for D (6 bases). The length of the CDR3 is 16 residues. With 0 bases removed from V and 3 bases from J, the gap between germline ends came to 12 bases. Germline-derived CDR1 and CDR2 are SGHRS and YFSETQ. The CDR3 sequence is CASSLGVRGHTGELFF. CDR3 nucleotides: TGCGCCAGCAGCTTGGGGGTGCGGGGTCACACCGGGGAGCTGTTTTTT.

V is TRBV13 and J is TRBJ1-2, with D uncertain. Trimming took 6 bases from V and 4 from J, leaving 15 bases between them. Germline-derived CDR1 and CDR2 are PRHDT and FYEKMQ (reference sequence). This CDR3 spans 14 amino acids. In DNA, the CDR3 is TGTGCCAGCAGTCCAGAGCGGGGTTTCTATGGCTACACCTTC. Translating gives CASSPERGFYGYTF.

The V and J genes are TRBV5-4 and TRBJ2-3; TRBD1 agrees at 10 bases. V was pared by 3 bases and J by 7 bases, with 11 bases of the junction left unmatched. The CDR3 spans 16 residues. Germline V gives CDR1 SGHNT, CDR2 YYREEE (reference sequence). CDR3 coding DNA: TGTGCCAGCAGCTACTACGGGACAGGGGATGCAAATACGCAGTATTTT. Translating gives CASSYYGTGDANTQYF.

CDR3: CASSVGDYNEQFF. CDR3 sequence (DNA): TGTGCCAGCAGCGTAGGGGACTACAATGAGCAGTTCTTC. The chain employs TRBV9 and TRBJ2-1; unclear D gene. Trimming took 0 bases from V and 3 from J, leaving 4 bases between them. CDR3 size: 13 residues. Germline-derived CDR1 and CDR2 are SGDLS and YYNGEE.

In regard to this clone: Other DNA variants within this sample encode the same CDR3. The J gene is TRBJ2-3, the V gene TRBV7-2; 7 bases line up with TRBD2. Trimming at V came to 5 bases and at J to 1 base, leaving 3 bases not matched to a gene. This CDR3 is 14 amino acids long. Per germline, CDR1 SGHTA and CDR2 FQGNSA. CDR3 bases: TGTGCCAGCAGCCTGAGCGGGGGCACAGATACGCAGTATTTT. Translating it yields CASSLSGGTDTQYF.

The V and J genes are TRBV5-8 and TRBJ1-2; a weak D match, TRBD1 (5 bases). The V and J ends lost 3 bases and 7 bases respectively, with 13 bases between them. From germline, CDR1 is SGHTS and CDR2 YDEGEE. This CDR3 region has 13 residues. CDR3 DNA sequence: TGTGCCAGCAGCTCACAGGTGGTGGGTGGCTACACCTTC. The encoded protein is CASSSQVVGGYTF.

The rearrangement links TRBV27 to TRBJ1-2; D ambiguous. Trimming took 2 bases from V and 7 from J, leaving 11 bases between them. The CDR3 sequence is 13 residues long. CDR1 and CDR2 from the germline V gene are MNHEY and SMNVEV (reference sequence). The CDR3 region has the DNA TGTGCCAGCAGTTTAAAACCCCTTGCTGGCTACACCTTC. This translates into CASSLKPLAGYTF.

The V and J genes are TRBV2 and TRBJ2-2; D possibly matches TRBD1 or TRBD2 (5 bases each). Germline lookup yields CDR1 SNHLY and CDR2 FYNNEI. The CDR3 totals 12 residues. V lost 6 bases to trimming and J lost 6 bases, with 8 bases between them. The CDR3 DNA reads TGTGCCAGCAGAGGGGACGCCGGGGAGCTGTTTTTT. Translation gives CASRGDAGELFF. The entire variable domain, with the rest obtained from reference TRBV2 and TRBJ2-2, is as follows: EPEVTQTPSHQVTQMGQEVILRCVPISNHLYFYWYRQILGQKVEFLVSFYNNEISEKSEIFDDQFSVERPDGSNFTLKIRSTKLEDSAMYFCASRGDAGELFFGEGSRLTVL.

The V gene is TRBV7-2, the J gene TRBJ1-4; maybe TRBD1 (6 bases). CDR1 and CDR2 from the germline V gene are SGHTA and FQGNSA. The V and J ends lost 4 bases and 5 bases respectively, with 11 bases between them. The CDR3 runs 14 residues. CDR3 sequence (DNA): TGTGCCAGCAGCTCAGGGGCGGTGAATGAAAAACTGTTTTTT. Encoded protein: CASSSGAVNEKLFF.

The chain couples TRBV28 to TRBJ1-1; D not resolved. This CDR3 comprises 12 residues. Per the germline V gene, CDR1 is MDHEN and CDR2 is SYDVKM. The V and J ends lost 2 bases and 10 bases respectively, with 11 bases between them. The chain's CDR3 is CASSLLPGGAFF. CDR3 DNA: TGTGCCAGCAGTTTACTGCCCGGCGGAGCTTTCTTT. Based on the CDR3 plus reference TRBV28 and TRBJ1-1, the full variable domain is DVKVTQSSRYLVKRTGEKVFLECVQDMDHENMFWYRQDPGLGLRLIYFSYDVKMKEKGDIPEGYSVSREKKERFSLILESASTNQTSMYLCASSLLPGGAFFGQGTRLTVV.